The T cell receptor (beta chain) under discussion was sequenced for a study of T-cell reconstitution after alpha-beta-depleted transplantation in children (dated by TCRdb to about 2016). In the study overall: T-cell immune reconstitution after TCRalphabeta/CD19-depleted allogeneic hematopoietic cell transplantation in children was quantitatively tracked in the study by means of TCR repertoire profiling.

The treatment or condition tag for this specimen amounts to: allogeneic hematopoietic cell transplantation with graft depleted of TCRalphabeta T cells and CD19 B cells. The children who served as transplant recipients had been given grafts of TCRalphabeta/CD19-depleted allogeneic hematopoietic cells. Library preparation was by PCR. Sequenced on an Illumina HiSeq 2500. TCR libraries were prepared with molecular barcoding, using unique molecular identifiers to normalize TCRbeta repertoire quantification. TCRdb applied fastp at Q25 and MiXCR to the public reads, then kept only in-frame beta chains. A single entry per CDR3 protein holds the most common genes and DNA from its merged rows. The sample has a few hundred thousand distinct CDR3 sequences on record, roughly 27% of them singletons. The biggest ten clones account for 35% to 40% of the sample. The CDR3 runs 14 residues from the cysteine to the phenylalanine. Solely the CDR3 DNA is kept, with 42 bases framed from the first base. The germline V gene encodes CDR1 ENHRY and CDR2 SYGVKD. V is trimmed back by 4 bases and J by 5 bases, and the junction contains 7 bases that no gene match accounts for.

Of note for this clonotype: Which antigen it targets is not known. Base qualities are not provided; no much larger clone lies one nucleotide away.

On the study overall, not on this receptor specifically: The high TCRbeta diversity at day 60 in some patients was ascribed to recipient T cells and intrathymic progenitors that had survived conditioning. Over the following months the frequencies of hyperexpanded clones went down, and after one year T-cell counts and TCRbeta diversity were mostly credited to newly produced T cells. About two months after transplant, the apparently early recovery of alphabetaT-cell counts reportedly depended on just several hundred clones that had expanded rapidly and came from non-depleted graft cells.

The rearranged chain carries TRBV10-3 and TRBJ2-7; 8 bases in the middle match TRBD2. This material consisted of PBMCs, taken before TCRalphabeta/CD19-depleted stem cell transplant. The receptor was isolated from a boy under three years old with Wiskott-Aldrich syndrome, due to receive a stem cell transplant. The sequence in DNA is TGTGCCATCAGTGGGGGACTAGGAATCGACGAGCAGTACTTC. The resulting protein is CAISGGLGIDEQYF.